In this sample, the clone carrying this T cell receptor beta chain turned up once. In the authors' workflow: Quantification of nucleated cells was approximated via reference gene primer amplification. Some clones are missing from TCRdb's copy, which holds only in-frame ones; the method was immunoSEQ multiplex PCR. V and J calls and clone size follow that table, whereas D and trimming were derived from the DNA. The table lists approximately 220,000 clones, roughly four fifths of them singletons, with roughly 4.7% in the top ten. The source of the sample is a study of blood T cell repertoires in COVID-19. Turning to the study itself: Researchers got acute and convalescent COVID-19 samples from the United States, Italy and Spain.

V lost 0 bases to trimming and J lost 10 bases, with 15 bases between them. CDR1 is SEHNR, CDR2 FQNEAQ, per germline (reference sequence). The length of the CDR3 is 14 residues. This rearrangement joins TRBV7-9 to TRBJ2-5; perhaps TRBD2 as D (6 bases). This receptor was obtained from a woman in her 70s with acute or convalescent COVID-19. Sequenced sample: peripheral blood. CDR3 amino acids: CASSLAGGPEVQYF. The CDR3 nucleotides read TGTGCCAGCAGCTTAGCGGGGGGACCGGAGGTCCAGTACTTC.